Reported below is one T cell receptor beta chain. The antigen remains unidentified. Germline loops: CDR1 LNHDA, CDR2 SQIVND (reference sequence). V lost 3 bases and J lost 3; bases outside the gene matches: 11. The CDR3 has 16 residues. The data belong to a study of STAT5B mutations in CD4+ large granular lymphocyte leukemia. Findings of the study overall: No patients shared main leukemic clonotypes, though roughly 27% appeared at low frequency elsewhere. Without putative leukemic clones, patient CD4-sorted repertoires remained more clonal than healthy CD4+ repertoires. TRBV06-family usage was enriched in top patient clones (8/27) versus controls (2/35). Without HLA matching, higher CD4+ than CD8+ T-LGLL clonality could reflect small sample size.

Measured with immunoSEQ multiplex PCR; TCRdb has only the in-frame clones, and not every one. The table records 45,000 or so clones, 86% of them present only once. The chain links TRBV19 to TRBJ2-7; 7 nucleotides match TRBD2. The sequencing input was CD4+ T cells from blood buffy coats. This clonotype was obtained from a human donor in good health. CDR3 nucleotides: TGTGCCAGTAGTATCGTTCCGGCGGGAGAGGGCTACGAGCAGTACTTC. Its translation: CASSIVPAGEGYEQYF.